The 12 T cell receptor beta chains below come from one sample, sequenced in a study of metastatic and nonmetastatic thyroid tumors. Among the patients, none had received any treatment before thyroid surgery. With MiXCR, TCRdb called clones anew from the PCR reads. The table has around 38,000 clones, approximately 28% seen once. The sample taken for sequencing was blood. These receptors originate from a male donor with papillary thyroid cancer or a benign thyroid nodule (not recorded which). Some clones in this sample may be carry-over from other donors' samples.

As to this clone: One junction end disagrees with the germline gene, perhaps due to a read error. CDR3 sequence: CASSLVSSDEQYF. In DNA, the CDR3 is TGTGCCAGCAGCCTCGTCAGCTCCGACGAGCAGTACTTC. V gene TRBV7-3 combines with J gene TRBJ2-7; D call uncertain. The V gene's germline CDR1 is SGHTA and CDR2 FQGTGA. The CDR3 spans 13 residues.

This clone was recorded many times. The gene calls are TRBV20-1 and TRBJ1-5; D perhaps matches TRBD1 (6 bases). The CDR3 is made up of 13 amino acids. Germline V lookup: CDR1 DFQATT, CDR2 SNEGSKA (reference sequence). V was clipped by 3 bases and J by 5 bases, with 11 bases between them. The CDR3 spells CSARGGADQPQHF. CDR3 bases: TGCAGTGCTAGGGGGGGCGCAGATCAGCCCCAGCATTTT.

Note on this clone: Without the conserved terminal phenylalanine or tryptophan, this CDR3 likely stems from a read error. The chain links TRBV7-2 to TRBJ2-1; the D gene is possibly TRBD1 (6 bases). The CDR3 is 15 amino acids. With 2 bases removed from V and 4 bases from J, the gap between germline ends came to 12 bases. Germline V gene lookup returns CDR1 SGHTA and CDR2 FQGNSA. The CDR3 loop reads CASSLNGGIYNEQFL. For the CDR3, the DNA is TGTGCCAGCAGCTTAAATGGGGGCATTTACAATGAGCAGTTCCTC.

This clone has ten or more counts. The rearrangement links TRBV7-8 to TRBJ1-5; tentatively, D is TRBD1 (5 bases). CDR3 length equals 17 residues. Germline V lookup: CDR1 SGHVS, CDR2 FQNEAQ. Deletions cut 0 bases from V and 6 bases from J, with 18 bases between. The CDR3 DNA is TGTGCCAGCAGCTTAGCTAGTGGGGCAGGGAATTCTCAGCCCCAGCATTTT. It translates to CASSLASGAGNSQPQHF.

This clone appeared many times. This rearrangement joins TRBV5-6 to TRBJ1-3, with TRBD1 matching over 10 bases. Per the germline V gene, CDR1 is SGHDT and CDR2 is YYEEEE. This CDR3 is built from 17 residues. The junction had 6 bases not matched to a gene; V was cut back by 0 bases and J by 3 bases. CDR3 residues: CASSLDRQGALGNTIYF. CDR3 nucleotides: TGTGCCAGCAGCTTGGACAGACAGGGGGCGCTTGGAAACACCATATATTTT.

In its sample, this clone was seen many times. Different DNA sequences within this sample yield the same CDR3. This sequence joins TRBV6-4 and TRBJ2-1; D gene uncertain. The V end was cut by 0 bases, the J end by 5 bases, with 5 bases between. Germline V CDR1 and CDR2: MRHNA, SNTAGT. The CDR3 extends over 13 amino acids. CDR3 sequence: CASSDSANNEQFF. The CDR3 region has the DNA TGTGCCAGCAGTGACTCAGCGAACAATGAGCAGTTCTTC.

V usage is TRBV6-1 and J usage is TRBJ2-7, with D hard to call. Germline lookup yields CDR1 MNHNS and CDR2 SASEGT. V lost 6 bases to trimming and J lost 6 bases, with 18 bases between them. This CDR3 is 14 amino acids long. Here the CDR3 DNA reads TGTGCCAGCAGGTATCGGGTCGAACCGGGCGAGCAGTACTTC. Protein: CASRYRVEPGEQYF.

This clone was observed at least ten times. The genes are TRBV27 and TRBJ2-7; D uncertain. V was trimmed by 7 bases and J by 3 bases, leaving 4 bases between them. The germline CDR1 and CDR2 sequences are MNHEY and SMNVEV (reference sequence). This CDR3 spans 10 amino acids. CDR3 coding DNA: TGTGCCAGCATCATCTACGAGCAGTACTTC. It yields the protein CASIIYEQYF.

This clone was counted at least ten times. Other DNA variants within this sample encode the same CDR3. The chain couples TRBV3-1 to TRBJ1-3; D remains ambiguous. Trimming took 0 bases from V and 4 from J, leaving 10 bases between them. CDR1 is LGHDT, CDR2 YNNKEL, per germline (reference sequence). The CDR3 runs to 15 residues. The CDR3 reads CASSQDLVLGNTIYF. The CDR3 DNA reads TGTGCCAGCAGCCAAGATCTTGTTCTGGGAAACACCATATATTTT.

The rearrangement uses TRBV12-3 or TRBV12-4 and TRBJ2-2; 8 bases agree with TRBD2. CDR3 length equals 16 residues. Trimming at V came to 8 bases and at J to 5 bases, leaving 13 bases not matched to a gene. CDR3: CASARESGGPTGELFF. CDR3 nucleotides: TGTGCCAGCGCTAGGGAATCGGGAGGGCCTACCGGGGAGCTGTTTTTT.

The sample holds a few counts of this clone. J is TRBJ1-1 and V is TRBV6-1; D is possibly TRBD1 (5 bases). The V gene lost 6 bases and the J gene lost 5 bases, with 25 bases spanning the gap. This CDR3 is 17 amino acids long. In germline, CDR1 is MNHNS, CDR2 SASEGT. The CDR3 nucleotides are TGTGCCAGCAGCTCGGACCGGTGGGGCCCCCGGACGACTGAAGCTTTCTTT. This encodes CASSSDRWGPRTTEAFF.

The CDR3 sequence: CASGSGTGMGSTLHF. CDR3 DNA sequence: TGTGCCAGCGGGTCAGGGACAGGCATGGGGTCAACCCTCCACTTT. The V gene is TRBV27, the J gene TRBJ1-6, with TRBD1 matching 8 bases. This CDR3 comprises 15 residues. Unmatched junction bases numbered 17, after V lost 8 bases and J lost 14 bases. Germline values: CDR1 MNHEY, CDR2 SMNVEV (reference sequence).